This record covers a single T cell receptor beta chain. The antigen remains undetermined. These data come from a study of blood T cells in healthy people across ages. Primed by a sample-barcoded 5' primer and a J-beta primer mix, a second PCR proceeded for about 7 to 12 cycles. TCRdb called the 5' RACE reads again in MiXCR, with one record for every CDR3 protein. The data hold more than 650,000 distinct CDR3 sequences, with under 30% observed a single time. Study results and limitations: Aged donors had fewer naive CD4+ cells and lower diversity than long-lived donors.

Germline assignment: CDR1 SGHVS and CDR2 FNYEAQ. Trimming took off 3 bases at V and 10 bases at J, with 9 bases between the two ends. The CDR3 loop spans 11 amino acids. Per-sample PBMC isolation yielded at least 6 million cells. Per sample, at least 5 micrograms of total RNA were extracted. The data were also submitted as part of a second study, on T cells of mothers and their children. That source adds: With unrelated pairs as the comparison, related mother-child pairs had a slightly higher overlap that was not significant.

The sequencing input was blood. The chain links TRBV7-6 to TRBJ2-5; D remains ambiguous. This sequence was found in a boy aged 10-17 years in good health. CDR3 in amino acids: CASSLSWDQYF. CDR3 DNA sequence: TGTGCCAGCAGCTTGAGCTGGGACCAGTACTTC.